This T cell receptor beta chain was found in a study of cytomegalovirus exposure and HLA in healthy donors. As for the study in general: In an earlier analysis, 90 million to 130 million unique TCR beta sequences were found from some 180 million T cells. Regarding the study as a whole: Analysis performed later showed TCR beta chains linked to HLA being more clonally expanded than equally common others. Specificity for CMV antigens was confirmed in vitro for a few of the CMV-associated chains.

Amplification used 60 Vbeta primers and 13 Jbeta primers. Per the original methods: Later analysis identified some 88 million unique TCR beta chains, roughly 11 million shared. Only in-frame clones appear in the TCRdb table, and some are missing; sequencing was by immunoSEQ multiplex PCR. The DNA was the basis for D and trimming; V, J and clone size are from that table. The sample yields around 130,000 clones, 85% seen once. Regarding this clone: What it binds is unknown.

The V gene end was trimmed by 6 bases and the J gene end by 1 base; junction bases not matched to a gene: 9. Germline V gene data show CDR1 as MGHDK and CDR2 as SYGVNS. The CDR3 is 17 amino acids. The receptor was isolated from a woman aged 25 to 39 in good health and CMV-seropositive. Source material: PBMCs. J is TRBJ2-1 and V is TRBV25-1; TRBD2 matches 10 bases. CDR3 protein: CASRETLAGGSYNEQFF. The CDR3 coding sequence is TGTGCCAGCAGGGAAACTTTAGCGGGAGGATCCTACAATGAGCAGTTCTTC.